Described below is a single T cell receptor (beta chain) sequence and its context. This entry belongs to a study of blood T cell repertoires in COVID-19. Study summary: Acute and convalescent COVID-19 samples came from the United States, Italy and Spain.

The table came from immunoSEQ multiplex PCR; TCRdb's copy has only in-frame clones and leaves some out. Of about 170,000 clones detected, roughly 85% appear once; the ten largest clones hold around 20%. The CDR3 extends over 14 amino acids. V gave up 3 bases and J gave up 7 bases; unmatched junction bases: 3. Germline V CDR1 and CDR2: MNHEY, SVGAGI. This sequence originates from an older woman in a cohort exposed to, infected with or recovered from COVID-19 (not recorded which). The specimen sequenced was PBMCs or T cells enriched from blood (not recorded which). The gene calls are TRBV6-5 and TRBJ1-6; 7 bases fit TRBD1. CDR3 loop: CASSYRQGNSPLHF. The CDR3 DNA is TGTGCCAGCAGTTATAGACAGGGCAATTCACCCCTCCACTTT.